This T cell receptor beta chain was sequenced in a study of cytomegalovirus exposure and HLA in healthy donors. With 60 Vbeta and 13 Jbeta primers, the PCR was carried out. The data were produced by immunoSEQ multiplex PCR, yet TCRdb's version contains in-frame clones alone and is incomplete. There are more than 60,000 clones in the sample; 76% occur only once, and over 2.5% lies in the top ten. Germline V lookup: CDR1 MNHEY, CDR2 SMNVEV (reference sequence). The CDR3 has 15 residues. V gave up 3 bases and J gave up 9 bases; unmatched junction bases: 10. The sequence came from a man in his late teens or twenties in good health and CMV-seronegative. The specimen was PBMCs. The V and J genes are TRBV27 and TRBJ2-1, with TRBD2 matching over 8 bases. Here the CDR3 reads CASSFFAPGGSEQFF. The CDR3 DNA reads as TGTGCCAGCAGTTTCTTCGCCCCGGGGGGGAGTGAGCAGTTCTTC.